This T cell receptor (beta chain) is from a study of cytomegalovirus exposure and HLA in healthy donors. About the research overall: From donors who were HLA-typed, an early data release held 80 million or so unique TCRs.

Germline V gene sequence: CDR1 SGHAT, CDR2 FQNNGV. V was clipped by 2 bases and J by 4 bases; unmatched bases: 11. CDR3 size: 18 residues. Use of 60 Vbeta and 13 Jbeta primers characterized the PCR. The repertoire was sequenced with immunoSEQ multiplex PCR; TCRdb's copy has only in-frame clones and lacks some. The top ten clones hold less than 4.5% of a sample with about 130,000 clones, more than 70% of them seen once. The specimen sequenced was PBMCs. This chain uses TRBV11-2 with TRBJ2-1; TRBD2 matches at 10 bases. This TCR was recovered from a man aged 25-40 years in good health and CMV-seronegative. CDR3 residues: CASSLSLAGDLLYNEQFF. The CDR3 DNA reads as TGTGCCAGCAGCTTATCGCTAGCGGGGGACTTACTTTACAATGAGCAGTTCTTC.